Each of the 7 T cell receptor beta chains below was sequenced from the same sample in a study of OX40 agonist ivuxolimab in advanced cancers. Assay: immunoSEQ multiplex PCR; the TCRdb copy retains only in-frame clones and omits some. The table shows tens of thousands of clones, with 94% occurring only once. Sequenced material: CD4+ or CD8+ T cells sorted from blood, taken in a trial of the OX40 agonist ivuxolimab. The receptor set was obtained from an adult with an advanced solid tumor such as melanoma, head and neck, liver or kidney cancer.

In this sample, this clone turned up once. The V call is TRBV2, the J call TRBJ2-3, with unresolved D. CDR3 length: 16 residues. The germline gives CDR1 SNHLY, CDR2 FYNNEI. Trimming removed 0 bases at V and 5 bases at J, with 15 bases between. Here the CDR3 reads CASSEAVTAVQDTQYF. CDR3 sequence (DNA): TGTGCCAGCAGTGAAGCTGTAACCGCCGTCCAAGATACGCAGTATTTT.

This clone was observed a few times. The chain links TRBV2 to TRBJ1-5, with 10 bases matching TRBD1. The V gene's germline CDR1 is SNHLY and CDR2 FYNNEI. CDR3 size: 15 residues. Trimming removed 7 bases from V and 4 bases from J; junction bases left unmatched: 7. CDR3 protein: CASTPGQGGNQPQHF. CDR3 DNA: TGTGCCAGCACCCCAGGACAGGGGGGAAATCAGCCCCAGCATTTT.

The CDR3 coding sequence is TGTGCCAGCAGTGCGGAGACTCCTTATGAAAAACTGTTTTTT. Its protein product is CASSAETPYEKLFF. The chain has TRBV2 and TRBJ1-4; D call uncertain. The length of the CDR3 is 14 residues. V was clipped by 4 bases and J by 6 bases, with 12 bases between them. CDR1 is SNHLY, CDR2 FYNNEI, per germline.

Only a few counts were recorded for this clone. The genes are TRBV25-1 and TRBJ1-1, with a weak D call TRBD1 (5 bases). The length of the CDR3 is 12 residues. Trimming took off 4 bases at V and 4 bases at J, with 7 bases between the two ends. Germline CDR1 is MGHDK and CDR2 is SYGVNS. CDR3 amino acids: CASSGGGTEAFF. The CDR3 DNA follows: TGTGCCAGCAGTGGGGGCGGCACTGAAGCTTTCTTT.

The chain links TRBV4-1 to TRBJ2-5; the match to TRBD1 covers 8 bases. Germline CDR1 MGHRA, CDR2 YSYEKL. Germline trimming cut 4 bases from V and 4 bases from J; bases unmatched to any gene: 5. This CDR3 has 14 residues. The CDR3 DNA follows: TGCGCCAGCAGCCCCGGTACAGGGGGAGAGACCCAGTACTTC. Translating gives CASSPGTGGETQYF.

This clone was observed a single time. The chain joins TRBV19 to TRBJ2-7, with TRBD1 identical over 11 bases. This CDR3 contains 14 residues. V lost 4 bases to trimming and J lost 2 bases; unmatched junction nucleotides: 1. Germline CDR1 reads LNHDA; CDR2 reads SQIVND (reference sequence). This chain's CDR3 is CASSTGQGAYEQYF. DNA for the CDR3: TGTGCCAGTAGTACGGGACAGGGGGCCTACGAGCAGTACTTC. Full variable domain (missing parts from reference TRBV19 and TRBJ2-7): DGGITQSPKYLFRKEGQNVTLSCEQNLNHDAMYWYRQDPGQGLRLIYYSQIVNDFQKGDIAEGYSVSREKKESFPLTVTSAQKNPTAFYLCASSTGQGAYEQYFGPGTRLTVT.

The V and J genes are TRBV18 and TRBJ1-2, with TRBD1 as a possible D gene (5 bases). V was trimmed by 0 bases and J by 7 bases, leaving 18 bases between them. CDR1 is KGHSH and CDR2 is LQKENI in the germline V gene. There are 16 residues in the CDR3. This CDR3 reads CASSPPVRGPSGGYTF. CDR3 nucleotide sequence: TGTGCCAGCTCACCACCTGTGAGGGGCCCTTCTGGTGGCTACACCTTC.